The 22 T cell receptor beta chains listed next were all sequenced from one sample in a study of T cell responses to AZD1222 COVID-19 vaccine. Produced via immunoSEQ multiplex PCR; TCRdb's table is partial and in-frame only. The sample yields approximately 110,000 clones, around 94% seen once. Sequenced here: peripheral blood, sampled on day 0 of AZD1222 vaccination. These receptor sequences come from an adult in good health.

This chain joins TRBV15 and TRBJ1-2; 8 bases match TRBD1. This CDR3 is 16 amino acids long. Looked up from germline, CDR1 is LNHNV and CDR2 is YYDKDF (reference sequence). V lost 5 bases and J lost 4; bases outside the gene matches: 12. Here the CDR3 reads CATSEHRGVHFYGYTF. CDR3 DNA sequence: TGTGCCACCAGCGAACACAGGGGGGTTCATTTCTATGGCTACACCTTC.

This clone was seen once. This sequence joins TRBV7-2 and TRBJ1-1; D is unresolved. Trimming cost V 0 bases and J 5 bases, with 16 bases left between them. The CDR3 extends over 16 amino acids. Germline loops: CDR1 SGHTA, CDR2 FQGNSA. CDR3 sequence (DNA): TGTGCCAGCAGCTTAGCAACCTCAGGTAGAGGAACTGAAGCTTTCTTT. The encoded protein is CASSLATSGRGTEAFF.

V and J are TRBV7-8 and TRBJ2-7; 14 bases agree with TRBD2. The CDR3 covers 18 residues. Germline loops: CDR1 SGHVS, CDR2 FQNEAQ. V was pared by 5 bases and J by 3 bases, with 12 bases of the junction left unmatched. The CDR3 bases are TGTGCCAGCAGCCCAGGGACTAGCGGGAGAGTGTGGAACTACGAGCAGTACTTC. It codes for CASSPGTSGRVWNYEQYF.

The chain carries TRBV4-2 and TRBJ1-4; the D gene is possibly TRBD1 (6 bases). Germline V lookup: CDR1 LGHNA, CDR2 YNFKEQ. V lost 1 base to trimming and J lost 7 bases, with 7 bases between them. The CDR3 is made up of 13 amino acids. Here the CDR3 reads CASSQGTVEKLFF. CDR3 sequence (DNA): TGTGCCAGCAGCCAAGGGACAGTTGAAAAACTGTTTTTT.

The CDR3 region has the DNA TGTGCCAGCAGCGCGGGGGCAGGGACTGAAGCTTTCTTT. Amino acid sequence: CASSAGAGTEAFF. V is TRBV9 and J is TRBJ1-1, with TRBD1 as a possible D gene (6 bases). V was trimmed by 3 bases and J by 5 bases, leaving 11 bases between them. Germline V CDR1 and CDR2: SGDLS, YYNGEE. The CDR3 loop spans 13 amino acids.

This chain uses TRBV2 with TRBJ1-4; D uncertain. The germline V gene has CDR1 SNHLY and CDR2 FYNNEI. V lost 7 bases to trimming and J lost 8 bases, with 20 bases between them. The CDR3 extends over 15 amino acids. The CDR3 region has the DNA TGTGCCAGCACGGCCGGAGGGCTGACCGACGAAAAACTGTTTTTT. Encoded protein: CASTAGGLTDEKLFF.

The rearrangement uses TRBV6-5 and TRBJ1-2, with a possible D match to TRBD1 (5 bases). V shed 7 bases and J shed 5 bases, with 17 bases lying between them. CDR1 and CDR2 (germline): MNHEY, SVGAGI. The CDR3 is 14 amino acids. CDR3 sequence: CASTLLLDSYGYTF. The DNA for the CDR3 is TGTGCCAGCACCCTCTTACTAGACAGTTATGGCTACACCTTC.

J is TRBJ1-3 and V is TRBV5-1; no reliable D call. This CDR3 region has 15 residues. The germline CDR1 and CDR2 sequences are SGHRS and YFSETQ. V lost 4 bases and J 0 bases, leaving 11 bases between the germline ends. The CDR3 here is CASSPGTNSGNTIYF. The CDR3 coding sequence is TGCGCCAGCAGCCCGGGAACAAACTCTGGAAACACCATATATTTT.

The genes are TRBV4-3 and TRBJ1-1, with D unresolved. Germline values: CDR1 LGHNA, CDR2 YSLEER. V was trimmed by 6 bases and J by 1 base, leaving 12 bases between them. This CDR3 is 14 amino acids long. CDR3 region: CASSLKYRNTEAFF. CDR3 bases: TGCGCCAGCAGTTTAAAATACAGGAACACTGAAGCTTTCTTT.

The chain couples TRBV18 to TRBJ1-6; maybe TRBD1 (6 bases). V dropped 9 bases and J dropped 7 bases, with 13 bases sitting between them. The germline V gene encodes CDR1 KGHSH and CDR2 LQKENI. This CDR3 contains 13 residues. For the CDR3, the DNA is TGTGCCAGTTCGACAGGTACCAATTCACCCCTCCACTTT. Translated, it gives CASSTGTNSPLHF. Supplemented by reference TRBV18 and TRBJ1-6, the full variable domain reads NAGVMQNPRHLVRRRGQEARLRCSPMKGHSHVYWYRQLPEEGLKFMVYLQKENIIDESGMPKERFSAEFPKEGPSILRIQQVVRGDSAAYFCASSTGTNSPLHFGNGTRLTVT.

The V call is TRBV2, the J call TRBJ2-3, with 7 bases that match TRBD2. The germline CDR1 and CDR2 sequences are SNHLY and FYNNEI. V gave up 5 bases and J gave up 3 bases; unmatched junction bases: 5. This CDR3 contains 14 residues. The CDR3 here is CASSPAGETDTQYF. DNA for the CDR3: TGTGCCAGCAGTCCCGCGGGAGAGACAGATACGCAGTATTTT.

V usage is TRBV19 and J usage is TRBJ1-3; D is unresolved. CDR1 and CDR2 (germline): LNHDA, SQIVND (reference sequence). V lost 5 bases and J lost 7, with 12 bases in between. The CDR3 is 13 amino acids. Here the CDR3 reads CASSAGDWNTIYF. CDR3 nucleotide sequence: TGTGCCAGTAGTGCCGGCGATTGGAACACCATATATTTT.

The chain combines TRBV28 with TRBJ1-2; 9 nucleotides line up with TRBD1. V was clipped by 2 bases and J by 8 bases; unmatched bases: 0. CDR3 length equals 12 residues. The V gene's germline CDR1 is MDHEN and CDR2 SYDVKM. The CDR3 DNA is TGTGCCAGCAGTTTAGGGACAGGGGGCTACACCTTC. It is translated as CASSLGTGGYTF.

The chain's CDR3 is CASSLDEPSGQSFYSTDTQYF. CDR3 bases: TGTGCCAGCAGCTTAGATGAACCTAGCGGTCAATCCTTCTATAGCACAGATACGCAGTATTTT. This sequence joins TRBV11-3 and TRBJ2-3, with 7 bases fitting TRBD2. After removal of 0 bases from V and 0 bases from J, the junction contained 18 bases not matched to a gene. From germline, CDR1 is SGHNT and CDR2 YENEEA. This CDR3 has 21 residues.

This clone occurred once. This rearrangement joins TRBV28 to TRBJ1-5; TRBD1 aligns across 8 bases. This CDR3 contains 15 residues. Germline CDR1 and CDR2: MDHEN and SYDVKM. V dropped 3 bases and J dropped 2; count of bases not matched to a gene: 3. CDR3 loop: CASSFRGQGNQPQHF. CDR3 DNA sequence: TGTGCCAGCAGTTTCAGGGGGCAGGGCAATCAGCCCCAGCATTTT.

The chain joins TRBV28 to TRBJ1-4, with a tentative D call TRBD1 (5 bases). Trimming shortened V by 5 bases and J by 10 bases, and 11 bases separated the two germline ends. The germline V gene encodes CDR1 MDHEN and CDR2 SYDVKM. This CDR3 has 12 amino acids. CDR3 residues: CASSPSDRKLFF. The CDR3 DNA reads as TGTGCCAGCAGTCCAAGCGACAGAAAACTGTTTTTT.

CDR3 sequence (DNA): TGTGCCACCGCGGGACAGGGGAACACTGAAGCTTTCTTT. It specifies CATAGQGNTEAFF. The chain has TRBV24-1 and TRBJ1-1; TRBD1 matches 9 bases. The germline CDR1 and CDR2 sequences are KGHDR and SFDVKD. The length of the CDR3 is 13 residues. V was pared by 9 bases and J by 1 base, with 2 bases of the junction left unmatched.

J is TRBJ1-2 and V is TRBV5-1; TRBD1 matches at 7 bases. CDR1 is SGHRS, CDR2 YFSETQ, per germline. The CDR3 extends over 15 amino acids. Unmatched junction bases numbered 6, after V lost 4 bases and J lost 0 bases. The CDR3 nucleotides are TGCGCCAGCAGCCCCAAGACAGGGACTAACTATGGCTACACCTTC. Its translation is CASSPKTGTNYGYTF.

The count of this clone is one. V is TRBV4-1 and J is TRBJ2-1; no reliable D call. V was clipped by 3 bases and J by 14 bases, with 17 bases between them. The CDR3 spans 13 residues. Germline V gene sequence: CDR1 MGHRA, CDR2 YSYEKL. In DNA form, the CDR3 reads TGCGCCAGCAGCCACCCTTGGGTGCCCCACGAGTTCTTC. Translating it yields CASSHPWVPHEFF.

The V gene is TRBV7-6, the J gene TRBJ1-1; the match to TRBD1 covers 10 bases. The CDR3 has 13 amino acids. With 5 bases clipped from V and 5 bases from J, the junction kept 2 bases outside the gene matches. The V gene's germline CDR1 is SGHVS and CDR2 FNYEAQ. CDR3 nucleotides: TGTGCCAGCAGCGCGGGACAGGGGACTGAAGCTTTCTTT. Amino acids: CASSAGQGTEAFF.

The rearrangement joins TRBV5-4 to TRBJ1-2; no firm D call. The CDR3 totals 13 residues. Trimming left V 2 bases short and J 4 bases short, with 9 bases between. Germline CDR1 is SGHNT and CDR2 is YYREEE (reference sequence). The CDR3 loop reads CASSLEVPYGYTF. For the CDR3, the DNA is TGTGCCAGCAGCTTAGAAGTCCCCTATGGCTACACCTTC.

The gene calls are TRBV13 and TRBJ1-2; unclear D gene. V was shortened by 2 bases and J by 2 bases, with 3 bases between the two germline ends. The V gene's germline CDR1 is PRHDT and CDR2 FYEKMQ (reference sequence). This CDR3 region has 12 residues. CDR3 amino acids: CASSLRNYGYTF. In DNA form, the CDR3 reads TGTGCCAGCAGCTTACGGAACTATGGCTACACCTTC.